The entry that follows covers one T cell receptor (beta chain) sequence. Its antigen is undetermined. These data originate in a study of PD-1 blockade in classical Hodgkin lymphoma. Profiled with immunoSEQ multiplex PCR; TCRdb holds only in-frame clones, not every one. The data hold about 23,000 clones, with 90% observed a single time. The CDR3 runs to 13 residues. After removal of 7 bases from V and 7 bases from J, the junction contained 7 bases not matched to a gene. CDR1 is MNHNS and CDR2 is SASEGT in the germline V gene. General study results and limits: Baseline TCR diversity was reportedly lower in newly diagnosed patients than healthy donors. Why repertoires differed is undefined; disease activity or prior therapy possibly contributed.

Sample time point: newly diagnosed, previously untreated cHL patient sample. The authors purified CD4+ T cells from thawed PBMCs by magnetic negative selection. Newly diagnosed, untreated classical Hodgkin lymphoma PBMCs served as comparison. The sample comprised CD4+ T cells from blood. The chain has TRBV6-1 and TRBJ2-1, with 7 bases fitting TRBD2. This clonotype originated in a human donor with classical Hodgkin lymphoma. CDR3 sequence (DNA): TGTGCCAGCAATTGGCTAGCGGAGAATGAGCAGTTCTTC. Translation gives CASNWLAENEQFF.